These 28 T cell receptor beta chains originate from one sample sequenced in a study of cytomegalovirus exposure and HLA in healthy donors. The PCR was carried out with 60 Vbeta primers and 13 Jbeta primers. TCRdb's table, derived via immunoSEQ multiplex PCR, lists solely in-frame clones and lacks some. The sample has more than 90,000 clones, 65% to 80% seen once. The material sequenced was PBMCs. The source is a man aged 35 to 55 in good health and CMV-seropositive.

V gene TRBV15 combines with J gene TRBJ2-1; TRBD1 agrees at 7 bases. With 5 bases clipped from V and 4 bases from J, the junction kept 2 bases outside the gene matches. The length of the CDR3 is 13 residues. Germline V lookup: CDR1 LNHNV, CDR2 YYDKDF (reference sequence). DNA for the CDR3: TGTGCCACCAGCTTGGGACAGTACAATGAGCAGTTCTTC. Translated, it gives CATSLGQYNEQFF.

The V call is TRBV25-1, the J call TRBJ2-5; 7 positions agree with TRBD2. The germline gives CDR1 MGHDK, CDR2 SYGVNS. This CDR3 is built from 16 residues. Trimming cost V 2 bases and J 0 bases; bases outside gene matches: 6. The CDR3 DNA follows: TGTGCCAGCAGTGAAATTGGAGCGGGGTACCAAGAGACCCAGTACTTC. Translating it yields CASSEIGAGYQETQYF.

The chain recombines TRBV4-2 with TRBJ2-7; maybe TRBD2 (5 bases). Per the germline V gene, CDR1 is LGHNA and CDR2 is YNFKEQ. This CDR3 has 14 residues. Trimming removed 1 base from V and 3 bases from J, with 10 bases in between. CDR3 in amino acids: CASSQGGLGYEQYF. CDR3 in DNA: TGTGCCAGCAGCCAAGGAGGGCTAGGCTACGAGCAGTACTTC.

The CDR3: CASSSRQGAGLAEAFF. The CDR3 bases are TGTGCCAGTAGTTCCCGACAGGGGGCAGGGTTGGCTGAAGCTTTCTTT. The chain carries TRBV19 and TRBJ1-1; TRBD1 matches at 10 bases. V shed 5 bases and J 6 bases; nucleotides not matched to a gene: 12. Germline CDR1 LNHDA, CDR2 SQIVND (reference sequence). There are 16 residues in the CDR3.

This chain links TRBV19 with TRBJ1-5; D is perhaps TRBD1 (5 bases). Germline CDR1 reads LNHDA; CDR2 reads SQIVND (reference sequence). The CDR3 totals 14 residues. V lost 6 bases and J lost 3, with 12 bases in between. The chain's CDR3 is CASSHRRSNQPQHF. DNA for the CDR3: TGTGCCAGTAGCCACAGGAGATCCAATCAGCCCCAGCATTTT.

The chain employs TRBV5-1 and TRBJ2-2; 7 bases map to TRBD1. The J segment lost 7 bases and the V segment lost 1 base, leaving 13 bases of the junction unmatched. Germline values: CDR1 SGHRS, CDR2 YFSETQ. The CDR3 covers 17 residues. CDR3 nucleotide sequence: TGCGCCAGCAGCTTGTCTCAGGGGGTCCGTAGAGGCGGGGAGCTGTTTTTT. Translation: CASSLSQGVRRGGELFF.

The rearrangement joins TRBV5-6 to TRBJ2-6; a possible D gene is TRBD1 (6 bases). The germline CDR1 and CDR2 sequences are SGHDT and YYEEEE. The CDR3 is made up of 15 amino acids. V lost 4 bases to trimming and J lost 4 bases, with 12 bases between them. CDR3 protein: CASSKTGPGANVLTF. As DNA, the CDR3 is TGTGCCAGCAGCAAGACAGGCCCCGGGGCCAACGTCCTGACTTTC.

The chain employs TRBV15 and TRBJ1-1, with a tentative D call TRBD1 (5 bases). The CDR3 runs to 15 residues. Germline V lookup: CDR1 LNHNV, CDR2 YYDKDF (reference sequence). Trimming pared 0 bases from V and 3 bases from J, leaving 11 bases between. The CDR3 loop is CATSRDGGKYTEAFF. The CDR3 DNA reads TGTGCCACCAGCAGAGATGGGGGGAAATACACTGAAGCTTTCTTT.

The genes are TRBV5-1 and TRBJ2-6; TRBD2 might be the D (6 bases). CDR1 and CDR2 (germline): SGHRS, YFSETQ. Trimming shortened V by 4 bases and J by 1 base, and 21 bases separated the two germline ends. The CDR3 spans 19 residues. CDR3 sequence reads: CASSALSGTSASGANVLTF. Here the CDR3 DNA reads TGCGCCAGCAGCGCCCTATCCGGGACTTCCGCTTCTGGGGCCAACGTCCTGACTTTC.

This clone was seen more than once but under ten times. The chain couples TRBV27 to TRBJ1-5; tentative D call: TRBD1 (5 bases). The V and J ends lost 6 bases and 3 bases respectively, with 9 bases between them. In germline, CDR1 is MNHEY, CDR2 SMNVEV (reference sequence). The length of the CDR3 is 13 residues. Written as DNA, the CDR3 is TGTGCCAGCAGCGACAGTTACAATCAGCCCCAGCATTTT. It yields the protein CASSDSYNQPQHF.

This clone has just one count. The rearrangement uses TRBV28 and TRBJ2-7; maybe TRBD1 (5 bases). The CDR3 extends over 12 amino acids. V lost 8 bases to trimming and J lost 4 bases, with 12 bases between them. Germline V gives CDR1 MDHEN, CDR2 SYDVKM. The CDR3 loop reads CASSGLLYEQYF. The CDR3 bases are TGTGCCAGCTCAGGGCTACTATACGAGCAGTACTTC.

The chain carries TRBV9 and TRBJ2-3; 8 bases are shared with TRBD2. Germline CDR1 reads SGDLS; CDR2 reads YYNGEE. V was pared by 0 bases and J by 1 base, with 10 bases of the junction left unmatched. The CDR3 has 18 amino acids. CDR3 bases: TGTGCCAGCAGCGTAGGGGCGGGAGGTAATCGGGGCACAGATACGCAGTATTTT. Translating gives CASSVGAGGNRGTDTQYF.

A single count supports this clone. The gene calls are TRBV6-5 and TRBJ1-6; D may be TRBD1 (5 bases). Germline values: CDR1 MNHEY, CDR2 SVGAGI. V was trimmed by 10 bases and J by 4 bases, leaving 14 bases between them. This CDR3 has 14 residues. The DNA for the CDR3 is TGTGCCACTCGAATTGACAGATATAATTCACCCCTCCACTTT. Protein product: CATRIDRYNSPLHF.

CDR3 coding DNA: TGTGCCAGCAGTGGGAGCACCGGGGAGCTGTTTTTT. The encoded protein is CASSGSTGELFF. The V and J genes are TRBV28 and TRBJ2-2, with D possibly matching TRBD2 (5 bases). V was cut by 5 bases and J by 4 bases, with 5 bases left in between. Germline values: CDR1 MDHEN, CDR2 SYDVKM. This CDR3 comprises 12 residues.

The rearrangement links TRBV15 to TRBJ2-7; TRBD1 matches at 7 bases. J gave up 2 bases and V 0 bases, and 1 base lay outside the gene matches. CDR3 size: 14 residues. Germline-derived CDR1 and CDR2 are LNHNV and YYDKDF (reference sequence). DNA for the CDR3: TGTGCCACCAGCAGAGAGGGACAGACCTACGAGCAGTACTTC. Translated: CATSREGQTYEQYF.

The V and J genes are TRBV30 and TRBJ2-5; TRBD2 might be the D (5 bases). This CDR3 spans 15 amino acids. V lost 0 bases, J lost 4 bases, and 15 bases lay in between. Per the germline V gene, CDR1 is GTSNPN and CDR2 is SVGIG (reference sequence). CDR3 in DNA: TGTGCCTGGAGTGTACGGACTCCAAACCCAGAGACCCAGTACTTC. It specifies CAWSVRTPNPETQYF.

This clone has only one observation. This chain uses TRBV6-5 with TRBJ2-3; 8 nucleotides align to TRBD2. The CDR3 is 13 residues long. In germline, CDR1 is MNHEY, CDR2 SVGAGI. V was pared by 6 bases and J by 2 bases, with 1 base of the junction left unmatched. The CDR3 bases are TGTGCCAGCAGACTAGCGGTCACAGATACGCAGTATTTT. Amino acid sequence: CASRLAVTDTQYF.

In its sample, this clone was seen a few times. The rearrangement joins TRBV7-6 to TRBJ1-4; D gene uncertain. V lost 5 bases, J lost 8 bases, and 15 bases lay in between. The CDR3 sequence is 14 residues long. Germline V CDR1 and CDR2: SGHVS, FNYEAQ. The CDR3 DNA follows: TGTGCCAGCAGCGGCCTGAGGCCCGGGGAAAAACTGTTTTTT. Translated: CASSGLRPGEKLFF.

The J gene is TRBJ2-2, the V gene TRBV28, with a possible D match to TRBD1 (6 bases). Per the germline V gene, CDR1 is MDHEN and CDR2 is SYDVKM. Trimming shortened V by 6 bases and J by 6 bases, and 20 bases separated the two germline ends. The CDR3 totals 16 residues. CDR3 amino acids: CASRRASGEMAGELFF. CDR3 DNA sequence: TGTGCCAGCAGACGGGCATCAGGGGAAATGGCCGGGGAGCTGTTTTTT.

The rearrangement uses TRBV7-9 and TRBJ2-7, with 10 bases that match TRBD1. From germline, CDR1 is SEHNR and CDR2 FQNEAQ (reference sequence). The CDR3 has 14 residues. The trim removed 3 bases at V and 7 bases at J, leaving 6 bases unmatched. The CDR3 DNA reads as TGTGCCAGCAGCTTCCAAGACAGGGGGCTTGAGCAGTACTTC. Residues: CASSFQDRGLEQYF.

The chain carries TRBV7-2 and TRBJ2-3, with a possible D match to TRBD1 (5 bases). Between the trimmed V and J ends, which lost 3 bases and 4 bases, there was a span of 11 bases. The length of the CDR3 is 14 residues. The V gene's germline CDR1 is SGHTA and CDR2 FQGNSA. CDR3 nucleotide sequence: TGTGCCAGCAGCTTTTTGGGGCCCCCAGATACGCAGTATTTT. It encodes CASSFLGPPDTQYF.

The chain combines TRBV7-2 with TRBJ2-2; TRBD1 matches 9 bases. J gave up 0 bases and V 0 bases, and 2 bases lay outside the gene matches. The germline CDR1 and CDR2 sequences are SGHTA and FQGNSA. The CDR3 covers 17 residues. For the CDR3, the DNA is TGTGCCAGCAGCTTAGCGGGGACAGGGACGAACACCGGGGAGCTGTTTTTT. Protein sequence: CASSLAGTGTNTGELFF.

The rearrangement links TRBV4-3 to TRBJ1-4; weak D call: TRBD1 (6 bases). CDR3 length equals 15 residues. From germline, CDR1 is LGHNA and CDR2 YSLEER. Trimming removed 0 bases from V and 9 bases from J, with 14 bases in between. The DNA of the CDR3 is TGCGCCAGCAGCCAAGACCCACAGGGCTCCCAAAAACTGTTTTTT. Protein product: CASSQDPQGSQKLFF.

The chain is built from TRBV5-8 and TRBJ2-3, with TRBD1 as a possible D gene (6 bases). The CDR3 spans 16 residues. The germline CDR1 and CDR2 sequences are SGHTS and YDEGEE. V was trimmed by 2 bases and J by 3 bases, leaving 16 bases between them. CDR3 protein: CASSFLQGARTDTQYF. In DNA, the CDR3 is TGTGCCAGCAGCTTTCTACAGGGTGCTCGGACAGATACGCAGTATTTT.

The chain is built from TRBV11-3 and TRBJ2-2; 10 bases are a match to TRBD2. J gave up 7 bases and V 3 bases, and 5 bases lay outside the gene matches. The CDR3 extends over 15 amino acids. CDR1 and CDR2 (germline): SGHNT, YENEEA. Here the CDR3 reads CASSLSGGAGGELFF. CDR3 nucleotides: TGTGCCAGCAGCTTGAGCGGGGGGGCTGGCGGGGAGCTGTTTTTT. Full variable domain (rest looked up from reference TRBV11-3 and TRBJ2-2): EAGVVQSPRYKIIEKKQPVAFWCNPISGHNTLYWYLQNLGQGPELLIRYENEEAVDDSQLPKDRFSAERLKGVDSTLKIQPAELGDSAVYLCASSLSGGAGGELFFGEGSRLTVL.

The J gene is TRBJ2-3, the V gene TRBV27, with 8 bases fitting TRBD2. Losses at the gene ends were 6 bases for V and 0 bases for J; bases not matched to a gene: 5. CDR1 is MNHEY and CDR2 is SMNVEV in the germline V gene (reference sequence). This CDR3 has 15 amino acids. CDR3 loop: CASRGLGTSTDTQYF. The CDR3, as DNA: TGTGCCAGCAGGGGACTAGGCACTAGCACAGATACGCAGTATTTT.

The gene calls are TRBV5-1 and TRBJ2-3; TRBD1 aligns across 10 bases. J lost 5 bases, V lost 3 bases, and 9 bases had no gene match. Germline lookup yields CDR1 SGHRS and CDR2 YFSETQ. CDR3 length: 16 amino acids. Here the CDR3 reads CASSWGGQGEGDTQYF. CDR3 in DNA: TGCGCCAGCAGCTGGGGAGGACAGGGGGAAGGAGATACGCAGTATTTT.

V and J are TRBV28 and TRBJ1-5; 9 nucleotides line up with TRBD1. V gave up 6 bases and J gave up 5 bases; unmatched junction bases: 8. The CDR3 is 15 amino acids. Per the germline V gene, CDR1 is MDHEN and CDR2 is SYDVKM. The CDR3 is CASSRTTGGYQPQHF. CDR3 sequence (DNA): TGTGCCAGCAGCCGCACGACAGGGGGGTATCAGCCCCAGCATTTT. The variable domain in full, completed from reference TRBV28 and TRBJ1-5, reads DVKVTQSSRYLVKRTGEKVFLECVQDMDHENMFWYRQDPGLGLRLIYFSYDVKMKEKGDIPEGYSVSREKKERFSLILESASTNQTSMYLCASSRTTGGYQPQHFGDGTRLSIL.